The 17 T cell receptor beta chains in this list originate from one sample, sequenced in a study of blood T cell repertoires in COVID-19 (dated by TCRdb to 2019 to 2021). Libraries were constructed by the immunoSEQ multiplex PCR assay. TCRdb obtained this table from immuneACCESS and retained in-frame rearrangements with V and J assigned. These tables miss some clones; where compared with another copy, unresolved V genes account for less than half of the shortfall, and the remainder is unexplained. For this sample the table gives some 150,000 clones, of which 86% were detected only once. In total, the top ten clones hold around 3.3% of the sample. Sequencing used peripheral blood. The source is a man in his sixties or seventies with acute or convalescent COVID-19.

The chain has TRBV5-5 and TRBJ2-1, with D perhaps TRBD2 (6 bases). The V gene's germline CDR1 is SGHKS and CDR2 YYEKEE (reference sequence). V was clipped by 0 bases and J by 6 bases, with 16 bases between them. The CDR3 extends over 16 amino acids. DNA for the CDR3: TGTGCCAGCAGCTTGGCCACTGGTGGGGGGATCAATGAGCAGTTCTTC. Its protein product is CASSLATGGGINEQFF.

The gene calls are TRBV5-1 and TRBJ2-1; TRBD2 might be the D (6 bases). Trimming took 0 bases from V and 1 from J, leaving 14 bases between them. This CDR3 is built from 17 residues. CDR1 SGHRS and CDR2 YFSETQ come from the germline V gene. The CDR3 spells CASSLELSGRSYNEQFF. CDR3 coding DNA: TGCGCCAGCAGCTTGGAGCTTAGCGGCAGATCCTACAATGAGCAGTTCTTC.

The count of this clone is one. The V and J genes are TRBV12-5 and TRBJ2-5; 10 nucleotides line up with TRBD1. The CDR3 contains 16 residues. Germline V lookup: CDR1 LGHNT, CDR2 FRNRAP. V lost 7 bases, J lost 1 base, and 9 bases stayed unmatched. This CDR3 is CASAIGQGGGQETQYF. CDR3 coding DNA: TGTGCTAGTGCCATCGGACAGGGGGGTGGCCAAGAGACCCAGTACTTC.

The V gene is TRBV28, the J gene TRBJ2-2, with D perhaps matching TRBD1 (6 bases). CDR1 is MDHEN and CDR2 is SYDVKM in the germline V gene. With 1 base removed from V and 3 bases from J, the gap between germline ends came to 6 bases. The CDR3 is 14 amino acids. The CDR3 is CASSLYRDTGELFF. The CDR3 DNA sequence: TGTGCCAGCAGTTTATACAGGGACACCGGGGAGCTGTTTTTT.

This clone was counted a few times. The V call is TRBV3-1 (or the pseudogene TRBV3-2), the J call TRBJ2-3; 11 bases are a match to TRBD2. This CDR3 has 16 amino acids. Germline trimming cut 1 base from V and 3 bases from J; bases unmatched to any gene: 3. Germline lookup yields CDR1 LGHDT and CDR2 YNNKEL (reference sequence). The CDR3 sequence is CASSQVASGRTDTQYF. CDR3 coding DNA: TGTGCCAGCAGCCAAGTGGCTAGCGGGAGGACAGATACGCAGTATTTT.

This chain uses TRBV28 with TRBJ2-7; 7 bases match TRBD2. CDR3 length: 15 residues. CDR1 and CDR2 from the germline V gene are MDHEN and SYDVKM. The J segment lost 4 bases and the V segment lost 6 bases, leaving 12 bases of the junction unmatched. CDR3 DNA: TGTGCCAGCAGCCTAAGCGGGAACTCGCGGTACGAGCAGTACTTC. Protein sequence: CASSLSGNSRYEQYF. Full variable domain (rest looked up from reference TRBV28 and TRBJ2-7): DVKVTQSSRYLVKRTGEKVFLECVQDMDHENMFWYRQDPGLGLRLIYFSYDVKMKEKGDIPEGYSVSREKKERFSLILESASTNQTSMYLCASSLSGNSRYEQYFGPGTRLTVT.

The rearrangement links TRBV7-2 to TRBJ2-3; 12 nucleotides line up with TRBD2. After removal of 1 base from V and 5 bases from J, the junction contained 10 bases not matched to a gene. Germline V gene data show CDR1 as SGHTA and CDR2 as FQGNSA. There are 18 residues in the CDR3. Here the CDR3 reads CASSLGVLAGGPLDTQYF. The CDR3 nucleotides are TGTGCCAGCAGCTTAGGGGTCCTAGCGGGAGGGCCGCTAGATACGCAGTATTTT.

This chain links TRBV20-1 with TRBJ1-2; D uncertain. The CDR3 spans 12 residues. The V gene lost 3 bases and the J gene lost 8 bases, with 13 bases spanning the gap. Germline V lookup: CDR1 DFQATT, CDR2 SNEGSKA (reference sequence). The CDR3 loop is CSASRVGGGYTF. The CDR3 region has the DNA TGCAGTGCTAGTCGGGTTGGAGGGGGCTACACCTTC.

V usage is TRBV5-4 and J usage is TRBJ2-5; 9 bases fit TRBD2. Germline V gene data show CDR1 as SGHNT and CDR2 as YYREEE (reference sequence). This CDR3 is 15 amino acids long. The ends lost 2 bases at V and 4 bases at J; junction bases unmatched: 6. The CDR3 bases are TGTGCCAGCAGCTTAGATAGCGGGAGTCTAGAGACCCAGTACTTC. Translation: CASSLDSGSLETQYF.

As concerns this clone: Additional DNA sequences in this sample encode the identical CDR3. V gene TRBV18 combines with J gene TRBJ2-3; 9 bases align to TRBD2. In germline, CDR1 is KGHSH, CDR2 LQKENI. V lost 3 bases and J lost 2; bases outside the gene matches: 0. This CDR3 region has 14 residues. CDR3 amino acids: CASSPGLATDTQYF. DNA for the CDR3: TGTGCCAGCTCACCGGGACTAGCCACAGATACGCAGTATTTT.

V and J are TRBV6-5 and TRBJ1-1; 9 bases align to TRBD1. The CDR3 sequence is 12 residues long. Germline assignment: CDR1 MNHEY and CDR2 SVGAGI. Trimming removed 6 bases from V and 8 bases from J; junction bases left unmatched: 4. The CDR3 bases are TGTGCCAGCAGCTCCGGGACAGGGGAAGCTTTCTTT. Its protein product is CASSSGTGEAFF.

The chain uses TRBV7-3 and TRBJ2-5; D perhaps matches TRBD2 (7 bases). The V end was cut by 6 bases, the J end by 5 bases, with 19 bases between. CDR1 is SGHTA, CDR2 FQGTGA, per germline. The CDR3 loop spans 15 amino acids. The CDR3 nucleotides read TGTGCCAGCAGTCCTACGAGCGGGACAAGGGAGACCCAGTACTTC. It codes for CASSPTSGTRETQYF. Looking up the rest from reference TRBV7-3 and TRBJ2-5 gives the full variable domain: GAGVSQTPSNKVTEKGKYVELRCDPISGHTALYWYRQSLGQGPEFLIYFQGTGAADDSGLPNDRFFAVRPEGSVSTLKIQRTERGDSAVYLCASSPTSGTRETQYFGPGTRLLVL.

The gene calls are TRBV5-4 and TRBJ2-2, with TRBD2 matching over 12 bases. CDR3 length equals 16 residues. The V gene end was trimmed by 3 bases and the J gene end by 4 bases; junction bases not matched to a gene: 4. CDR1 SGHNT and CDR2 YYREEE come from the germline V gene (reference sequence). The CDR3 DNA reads TGTGCCAGCAGCTCCGGACTAGCGGGACCCACCGGGGAGCTGTTTTTT. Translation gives CASSSGLAGPTGELFF.

CDR3 coding DNA: TGTGCCAGCAGCTTAGCGGGGGCAGGGGGTATCTACGAGCAGTACTTC. The encoded protein is CASSLAGAGGIYEQYF. The V gene is TRBV7-6, the J gene TRBJ2-7; TRBD1 aligns across 7 bases. J lost 3 bases, V lost 0 bases, and 8 bases had no gene match. The CDR3 is 16 residues long. CDR1 SGHVS and CDR2 FNYEAQ come from the germline V gene.

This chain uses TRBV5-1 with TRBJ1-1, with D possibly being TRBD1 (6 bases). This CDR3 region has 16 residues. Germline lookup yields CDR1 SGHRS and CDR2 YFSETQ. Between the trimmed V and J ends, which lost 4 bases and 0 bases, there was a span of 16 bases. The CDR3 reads CASSPSTGVMNTEAFF. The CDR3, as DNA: TGCGCCAGCAGCCCCTCGACAGGAGTAATGAACACTGAAGCTTTCTTT. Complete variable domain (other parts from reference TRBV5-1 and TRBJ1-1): KAGVTQTPRYLIKTRGQQVTLSCSPISGHRSVSWYQQTPGQGLQFLFEYFSETQRNKGNFPGRFSGRQFSNSRSEMNVSTLELGDSALYLCASSPSTGVMNTEAFFGQGTRLTVV.

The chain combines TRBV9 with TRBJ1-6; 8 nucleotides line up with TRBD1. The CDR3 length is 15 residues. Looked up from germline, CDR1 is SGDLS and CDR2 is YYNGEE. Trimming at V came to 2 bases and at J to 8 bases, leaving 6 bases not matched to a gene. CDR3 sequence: CASSVDGTGDSPLHF. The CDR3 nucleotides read TGTGCCAGCAGCGTTGACGGGACAGGAGATTCACCCCTCCACTTT.

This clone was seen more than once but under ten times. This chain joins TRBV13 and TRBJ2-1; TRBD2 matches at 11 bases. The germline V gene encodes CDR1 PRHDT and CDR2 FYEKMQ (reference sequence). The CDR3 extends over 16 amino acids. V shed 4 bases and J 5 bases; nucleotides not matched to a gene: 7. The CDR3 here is CASSSLTSGSHNEQFF. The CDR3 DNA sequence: TGTGCCAGCAGCTCTCTAACTAGCGGGAGTCACAATGAGCAGTTCTTC.